The 16 T cell receptor beta chains listed next were all sequenced from one sample in a study of CD8+ T cells in alopecia areata. The treatment: oral pan-JAK inhibitor, 5-10 mg twice daily. In each case, RNA was isolated and then reverse transcribed into cDNA as the sequencing template. Assay used: immunoSEQ multiplex PCR; TCRdb lists only in-frame clones, some missing. The sample lists under 150,000 clones; under 65% were seen once. The sample in question was CD4+ T cells sorted from blood, obtained at week 4, from a patient treated with tofacitinib. These receptors were taken from a human donor with alopecia areata.

The gene calls are TRBV4-1 and TRBJ1-6; a weak D match, TRBD1 (5 bases). This CDR3 is 16 amino acids long. Trimming took off 1 base at V and 7 bases at J, with 14 bases between the two ends. Germline-derived CDR1 and CDR2 are MGHRA and YSYEKL. Here the CDR3 DNA reads TGCGCCAGCAGCCAAGGTCCGGGACGAGGGAATTCACCCCTCCACTTT. It translates to CASSQGPGRGNSPLHF.

The chain links TRBV30 to TRBJ1-1; D might be TRBD1 (6 bases). CDR3 length: 14 amino acids. Per the germline V gene, CDR1 is GTSNPN and CDR2 is SVGIG (reference sequence). V was shortened by 0 bases and J by 4 bases, with 12 bases between the two germline ends. CDR3: CAWSVIGGGTEAFF. Here the CDR3 DNA reads TGTGCCTGGAGTGTAATAGGGGGGGGCACTGAAGCTTTCTTT.

This clone was observed a few times. The chain links TRBV30 to TRBJ1-2; TRBD1 aligns across 9 bases. Unmatched junction bases numbered 7, after V lost 3 bases and J lost 8 bases. The CDR3 runs to 13 residues. The germline V gene encodes CDR1 GTSNPN and CDR2 SVGIG (reference sequence). In DNA, the CDR3 is TGTGCCTGGAGACGGACAGGGGTTGGGGGCTACACCTTC. Translating it yields CAWRRTGVGGYTF.

The V gene is TRBV29-1, the J gene TRBJ2-2, with D perhaps TRBD2 (6 bases). The CDR3 is 14 residues long. Trimming took 5 bases from V and 7 from J, leaving 17 bases between them. CDR1 and CDR2 from the germline V gene are SQVTM and ANQGSEA. The CDR3 nucleotides are TGCAGCGTTACTAGCCTACGTCCTAACGGGGAGCTGTTTTTT. This sequence encodes CSVTSLRPNGELFF.

This clone was counted only a few times. The chain has TRBV25-1 and TRBJ2-3; D perhaps matches TRBD2 (5 bases). The V end lost 8 bases, the J end lost 2 bases, and 11 bases lay between the germline ends. CDR3 length: 13 residues. Germline V gives CDR1 MGHDK, CDR2 SYGVNS. This CDR3 reads CASQEGNTDTQYF. CDR3 in DNA: TGTGCCAGCCAAGAGGGAAACACAGATACGCAGTATTTT.

This clone was picked up a small number of times. The rearrangement uses TRBV7-2 and TRBJ1-2; 7 bases align to TRBD1. This CDR3 region has 14 residues. Germline-derived CDR1 and CDR2 are SGHTA and FQGNSA. The trim removed 5 bases at V and 7 bases at J, leaving 10 bases unmatched. The CDR3 spells CASSPPGQFSGYTF. The CDR3 region has the DNA TGTGCCAGCAGCCCACCGGGACAGTTCTCTGGCTACACCTTC.

The genes are TRBV23-1 and TRBJ2-3; TRBD2 agrees at 15 bases. TRBV23-1 is placed among ORFs of uncertain function. There are 19 residues in the CDR3. Unmatched junction bases numbered 9, after V lost 3 bases and J lost 2 bases. The chain's CDR3 is CASSHPGTSGGSHTDTQYF. CDR3 bases: TGCGCCAGCAGTCACCCCGGGACTAGCGGGGGGTCCCACACAGATACGCAGTATTTT.

CDR3 residues: CASSPGQGRSYGYTF. The CDR3 region has the DNA TGTGCCAGCAGCCCCGGACAGGGGAGGAGCTATGGCTACACCTTC. The chain uses TRBV7-9 and TRBJ1-2, with 9 bases aligning to TRBD1. Germline V gene sequence: CDR1 SEHNR, CDR2 FQNEAQ (reference sequence). The CDR3 contains 15 residues. The V gene end was trimmed by 5 bases and the J gene end by 4 bases; junction bases not matched to a gene: 8.

J is TRBJ1-2 and V is TRBV28; D call uncertain. V lost 7 bases and J 0 bases, leaving 6 bases between the germline ends. The CDR3 runs to 12 residues. Germline values: CDR1 MDHEN, CDR2 SYDVKM. CDR3 DNA sequence: TGTGCCAGCAAGGGATCTAACTATGGCTACACCTTC. Protein: CASKGSNYGYTF.

This clone has just a few counts. CDR3 sequence (DNA): TGCGCCAGCAGCTTGGAGGGTGGGACGGTCCTCGGCATTCAGTACTTC. It specifies CASSLEGGTVLGIQYF. V is TRBV5-1 and J is TRBJ2-4; D might be TRBD1 or TRBD2, each matching 5 bases. The CDR3 runs 16 residues. The germline CDR1 and CDR2 sequences are SGHRS and YFSETQ. V was pared by 0 bases and J by 9 bases, with 19 bases between.

This clone has a single count. This chain connects TRBV11-2 to TRBJ2-5, with TRBD2 identical over 7 bases. Germline lookup yields CDR1 SGHAT and CDR2 FQNNGV. The CDR3 runs to 14 residues. V dropped 2 bases and J dropped 5; count of bases not matched to a gene: 5. The CDR3 DNA follows: TGTGCCAGCAGCTTACGGAGGGGAGGGGAGACCCAGTACTTC. Translated: CASSLRRGGETQYF.

In its sample, this clone was seen many times. The chain links TRBV5-1 to TRBJ1-1; D ambiguous. V was cut by 3 bases and J by 2 bases, with 11 bases left in between. The CDR3 covers 14 residues. Per the germline V gene, CDR1 is SGHRS and CDR2 is YFSETQ. CDR3 loop: CASSSLGSNTEAFF. CDR3 nucleotides: TGCGCCAGCAGCTCACTCGGATCCAACACTGAAGCTTTCTTT.

The CDR3 region has the DNA TGCGCCAGCAGCTTGGCCTACGGTGGAACAGATACGCAGTATTTT. As protein: CASSLAYGGTDTQYF. The chain recombines TRBV5-1 with TRBJ2-3; D ambiguous. The CDR3 totals 15 residues. Germline loops: CDR1 SGHRS, CDR2 YFSETQ. Deletions cut 0 bases from V and 3 bases from J, with 11 bases between.

The chain links TRBV28 to TRBJ2-5, with 10 positions matching TRBD1. J gave up 3 bases and V 3 bases, and 7 bases lay outside the gene matches. This CDR3 is 16 amino acids long. Germline lookup yields CDR1 MDHEN and CDR2 SYDVKM. CDR3 amino acids: CASSFRQGAWEETQYF. The DNA for the CDR3 is TGTGCCAGCAGTTTTCGACAGGGGGCTTGGGAAGAGACCCAGTACTTC.

V gene TRBV2 combines with J gene TRBJ2-7; D is uncertain. Germline CDR1 SNHLY, CDR2 FYNNEI. This CDR3 is 14 amino acids long. The V end lost 7 bases, the J end lost 2 bases, and 15 bases lay between the germline ends. The DNA of the CDR3 is TGTGCCAGCAAAGGTAGAGGCCTTCCCTACGAGCAGTACTTC. It translates to CASKGRGLPYEQYF.

The chain uses TRBV30 and TRBJ2-1, with TRBD2 matching over 10 bases. V trimming: 3 bases; J trimming: 5 bases; junction bases outside the gene matches: 10. CDR3 size: 16 residues. Germline values: CDR1 GTSNPN, CDR2 SVGIG (reference sequence). The CDR3 DNA reads TGTGCCTGGAGCCAGCCAGCGGGAGGGGTCCACAATGAGCAGTTCTTC. Translating gives CAWSQPAGGVHNEQFF.